This TCR beta chain was sequenced during a study of blood T cell repertoires in COVID-19. Turning to the study itself: Sources were T cells, B-cell-depleted T cells, or PBMCs; the material itself was cDNA or gDNA.

In Seattle, patients joined the study during active infection and were tracked longitudinally. Study processing details: For nucleated cells, counts were estimated from reference gene primer amplification. The table came from immunoSEQ multiplex PCR; TCRdb's copy has only in-frame clones and leaves some out. That table is the source of V, J and clone size, and D and trimming were worked out from the DNA. The data contain 200,000 to 250,000 clones, 85% to 90% of them seen just once; the ten biggest clones take up approximately 2.6%. The CDR3 totals 15 residues. Germline CDR1 reads SGHNT; CDR2 reads YYREEE (reference sequence). V dropped 0 bases and J dropped 0 bases, with 9 bases sitting between them.

This receptor was identified in a man aged 30-40 years with COVID-19, enrolled during active disease. Sequencing was done on a sample of peripheral blood. The J gene is TRBJ1-1, the V gene TRBV5-4; D not certain. The CDR3, as DNA: TGTGCCAGCAGCTTGGAACTTGGAGTGAACACTGAAGCTTTCTTT. Its translation: CASSLELGVNTEAFF.